This T cell receptor beta chain was recovered during a study of shared clonotypes between healthy human individuals. Across the whole study: The plates for each donor numbered three CD4 naive, three CD4 memory, two CD8 naive and one CD8 memory. Study observations and caveats: Rarefaction gave evidence that sorted-subset sequencing remained incomplete despite large depth. A generally larger estimated richness was seen in naive subsets than in memory subsets. Only blood samples were collected, and tissue repertoires likely differ.

The CDR3 contains 12 residues. V lost 7 bases and J 5 bases, leaving 11 bases between the germline ends. Germline CDR1 SQVTM, CDR2 ANQGSEA. The protocol was immunoSEQ multiplex PCR, while the TCRdb copy is restricted to in-frame clones and leaves out a portion. The sample includes some 2,000,000 clones, roughly 95% of them seen just once. This clone was seen only once. What it binds is not known. Material for sequencing was naive CD4+ T cells sorted from blood. The sample's subset: CD45RA+ positively selected. The V gene is TRBV29-1, the J gene TRBJ1-4; weak D call: TRBD1 (6 bases). This TCR derives from a man younger than 35 in good health. The DNA for the CDR3 is TGCAGCGGCCGGCAGGGGAATGAAAAACTGTTTTTT. Its translation is CSGRQGNEKLFF.